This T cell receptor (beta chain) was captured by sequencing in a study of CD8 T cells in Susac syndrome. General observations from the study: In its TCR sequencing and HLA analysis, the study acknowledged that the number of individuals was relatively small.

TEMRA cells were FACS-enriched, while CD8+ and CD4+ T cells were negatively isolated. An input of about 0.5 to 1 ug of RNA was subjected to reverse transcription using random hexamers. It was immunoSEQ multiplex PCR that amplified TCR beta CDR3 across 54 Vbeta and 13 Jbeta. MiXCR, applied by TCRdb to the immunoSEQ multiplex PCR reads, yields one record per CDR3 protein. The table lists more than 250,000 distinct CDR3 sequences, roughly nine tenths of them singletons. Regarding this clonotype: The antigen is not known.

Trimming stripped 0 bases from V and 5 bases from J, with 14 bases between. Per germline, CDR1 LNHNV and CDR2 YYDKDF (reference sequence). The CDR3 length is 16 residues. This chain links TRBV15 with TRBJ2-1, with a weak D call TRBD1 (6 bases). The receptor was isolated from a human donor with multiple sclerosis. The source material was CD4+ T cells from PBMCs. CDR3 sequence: CATSRDYRGFNNEQFF. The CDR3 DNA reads TGTGCCACCAGCAGAGATTATAGGGGGTTCAACAATGAGCAGTTCTTC.